The present TCR beta chain was sequenced within a study of Graves' ophthalmopathy and Graves' hyperthyroidism. Findings of the study overall: With a specificity of about 75% and a sensitivity of 70% to 71%, the model predicted ophthalmopathy progression.

Amplification of TCR beta CDR3 regions used RNA transcripts. A first-round RT-PCR used HTBI primers, followed by a second-round multiplex PCR. One entry per CDR3 protein, called by TCRdb with MiXCR from the multiplex PCR reads. The sample lists about 500,000 distinct CDR3 sequences, approximately 15% seen once, with around 9.8% in the top ten. Germline V gene lookup returns CDR1 LNHNV and CDR2 YYDKDF (reference sequence). Trimming pared 2 bases from V and 7 bases from J, leaving 14 bases between. CDR3 length equals 14 residues. This clonotype was recorded at least ten times. Its antigen is not identified.

The rearrangement links TRBV15 to TRBJ1-1; D gene ambiguous. The clonotype comes from a woman between 25 and 40 years old with Graves' ophthalmopathy. The sample was blood. CDR3: CATSRTGRSSEAFF. In nucleotides, the CDR3 is TGTGCCACCAGCAGAACCGGACGGAGTAGTGAAGCTTTCTTT.